Listed below are T cell receptor beta chains from one sample, sequenced in a study of T cells in localized non-small cell lung cancer. The data were produced by immunoSEQ multiplex PCR, yet TCRdb's version contains in-frame clones alone and is incomplete. In the table there are roughly 48,000 clones, roughly 80% of which are singletons. Sequencing used peripheral blood, obtained before any cancer treatment. These receptors were obtained from a man aged 40-75 years with stage I squamous cell lung carcinoma. Each CDR3 is given with its conserved first and last residue. Each record gives: J gene, D gene, clone size, V gene, CDR3 length, CDR3 DNA, CDR3 protein. D genes are given only for firm matches. The size entry is marked missing in some rows and otherwise reads once, few, many or a size class.

TRBJ2-5 . . TRBV18 12 TGTGCCAGCTTACAGGGTACGGAGACCCAGTACTTC CASLQGTETQYF
TRBJ1-2 . . TRBV7-9 12 TGTGCCAGCAGCTCCCCGGTGGACGGCTACACCTTC CASSSPVDGYTF
TRBJ1-1 . few TRBV7-9 12 TGTGCCAGCAGCTTAGCCGTGTCAAGAGCTTTCTTT CASSLAVSRAFF
TRBJ1-1 . . TRBV4-3 12 TGCGCCAGCAGCGGTGGGGCGGCGAGGGCTTTCTTT CASSGGAARAFF
TRBJ1-2 TRBD1 . TRBV28 14 TGTGCCAGCAGTTTTGGGGACAGGGATTATGGCTACACCTTC CASSFGDRDYGYTF
TRBJ2-7 . . TRBV25-1 10 TGTGCCAGCAGTGCCTACGAGCAGTACTTC CASSAYEQYF
TRBJ2-5 . . TRBV5-6 14 TGTGCCAGCAGCGCAACCGACAGGCTTGGGTCCCGGGACTTC CASSATDRLGSRDF
TRBJ1-1 . . TRBV15 18 TGTGCCACCAGCAGAGATCGGGAGGTGGGCAGGGTAAACACTGAAGCTTTCTTT CATSRDREVGRVNTEAFF
TRBJ1-2 . . TRBV7-9 13 TGTGCCAGCAGCTTAGGAGCAGGAGCTGGCTACACCTTC CASSLGAGAGYTF
TRBJ1-2 TRBD1 . TRBV5-4 15 TGTGCCAGCAGCTCCCGGACAGGGGGGAACTATGGCTACACCTTC CASSSRTGGNYGYTF
TRBJ1-2 . . TRBV6-5 13 TGTGCCAGCAGGACGACAGTGGGCTATGGCTACACCTTC CASRTTVGYGYTF
TRBJ2-3 TRBD2 . TRBV9 15 TGTGCCAGCAGCGCTACTAGCGGGGGAGGTGATACGCAGTATTTT CASSATSGGGDTQYF
TRBJ2-2 . . TRBV19 15 TGTGCCAGTAGATGGGGACGCCACGATGCCGGGGAGCTGTTTTTT CASRWGRHDAGELFF
TRBJ1-1 TRBD1 . TRBV28 15 TGTGCCAGCAGTTTGGGACAGGGGGCGGGGTCGGGAGCTTTCTTT CASSLGQGAGSGAFF
TRBJ1-2 TRBD1 . TRBV7-9 14 TGTGCCAGCAGCTATCGACAGGGGGAAATTGGCTACACCTTC CASSYRQGEIGYTF
TRBJ1-2 . . TRBV6-5 15 TGTGCCAGCAGTCCGGGATCCCCGGCAGGCTATGGCTACACCTTC CASSPGSPAGYGYTF
TRBJ1-2 TRBD1 . TRBV10-3 14 TGTGCCATCAGGACCGCAGGGGGTGACTATGGCTACACCTTC CAIRTAGGDYGYTF
TRBJ2-1 TRBD2 . TRBV7-9 15 TGTGCCAGCAGAAGGGGACTAGCGGGGGACAATGAGCAGTTCTTC CASRRGLAGDNEQFF
TRBJ1-5 TRBD1 . TRBV4-3 16 TGCGCCAGCAGCCCCCTCAGGGGGGGTCTGGATCAGCCCCAGCATTTT CASSPLRGGLDQPQHF
TRBJ2-7 . . TRBV5-4 13 TGTGCCAGCAGCCCCGGCCGTTCCTACGAGCAGTACTTC CASSPGRSYEQYF
TRBJ1-1 TRBD1 few TRBV7-3 14 TGTGCCAGCAGCTTGGGACAGGCGAACACTGAAGCTTTCTTT CASSLGQANTEAFF
TRBJ1-1 . . TRBV5-1 12 TGCGCCAGCTCTTCTGTGGCCACTGAAGCTTTCTTT CASSSVATEAFF
TRBJ1-2 TRBD1 . TRBV28 15 TGTGCCAGCAGTTTATCGATCGGCAGGGGGTATGGCTACACCTTC CASSLSIGRGYGYTF
TRBJ2-7 . . TRBV4-1 15 TGCGCCAGCAGCCCCCCAGCGGGCCGTCAAGACGAGCAGTACTTC CASSPPAGRQDEQYF
TRBJ2-7 . . TRBV28 10 TGTGCCAGCTCCGACTACGAGCAGTACTTC CASSDYEQYF
TRBJ2-2 . . TRBV7-6 13 TGTGCCAGCAGCTCCTACCGGGGGCAGGAGCTGTTTTTT CASSSYRGQELFF
TRBJ1-5 . . TRBV21-1 13 TGTGCCAGCAGGCGTGGGAGCAATCAGCCCCAGCATTTT CASRRGSNQPQHF
TRBJ1-3 . . TRBV18 15 TGTGCCAGCTCACAGTCAGCAGCTCAGGGAAACACCATATATTTT CASSQSAAQGNTIYF
TRBJ2-7 . . TRBV6-5 14 TGTGCCAGCAGTTACACTCGGAGCTCCTACGAGCAGTACTTC CASSYTRSSYEQYF
TRBJ1-5 . few TRBV15 16 TGTGCCACCAGCAGAGATCTGGGGGGTGGGAGTCAGCCCCAGCATTTT CATSRDLGGGSQPQHF
TRBJ2-3 TRBD2 . TRBV7-2 15 TGTGCCAGCAGCTTATGGGGGACTAACACAGATACGCAGTATTTT CASSLWGTNTDTQYF
TRBJ2-3 TRBD2 few TRBV4-1 18 TGCGCCAGCAGCCGGGGGTTAGCGGGGCTTATAAGCACAGATACGCAGTATTTT CASSRGLAGLISTDTQYF
TRBJ1-2 . . TRBV27 16 TGTGCCAGCAGTTTAATGGGGGGGCTACCTAACTATGGCTACACCTTC CASSLMGGLPNYGYTF
TRBJ2-3 . . TRBV2 14 TGTGCCAGCACTTATCGCGGGGCGGCAGATACGCAGTATTTT CASTYRGAADTQYF
TRBJ2-7 . . TRBV7-9 15 TGTGCCAGCAGCCAAGGGGAACAGCCGTTGTCCGAGCAGTACTTC CASSQGEQPLSEQYF